This T cell receptor (beta chain) came from a study of CD8 T cells in Susac syndrome. The wider study: Clinically active disease was present in over 5 of the sequenced Susac syndrome patients. Eight or nine of these patients were in remission.

RNA in amounts of about 0.5 to 1 ug was reverse transcribed with random hexamers. TCRdb re-analysed the immunoSEQ multiplex PCR reads in MiXCR, keeping a single row per CDR3 protein. Of approximately 190,000 distinct CDR3 sequences detected, over 90% appear once; the ten largest clones hold approximately 0.16%. This clonotype turned up a few times. Sequencing of TCR beta was performed on blood CD8+ and CD4+ T cells. TEMRA cells were FACS-enriched, while CD8+ and CD4+ T cells were negatively isolated. The material sequenced was CD8+ T cells from PBMCs. The sequence derives from a human donor with Susac syndrome.

In DNA form, the CDR3 reads TGTGCCAGTAGTTGGACAGGGAACACTGAAGCTTTCTTT. Its protein product is CASSWTGNTEAFF. The V and J genes are TRBV19 and TRBJ1-1; TRBD1 matches at 7 bases. Unmatched junction bases numbered 1, after V lost 5 bases and J lost 1 base. Per germline, CDR1 LNHDA and CDR2 SQIVND (reference sequence). The CDR3 sequence is 13 residues long.